Below are 23 T cell receptor beta chains sequenced from a single sample in a study of cytomegalovirus exposure and HLA in healthy donors. The PCR ran on 60 Vbeta and 13 Jbeta primers. The protocol was immunoSEQ multiplex PCR, while the TCRdb copy is restricted to in-frame clones and leaves out a portion. Here the sample spans about 150,000 clones, around 79% being singletons. The sequenced sample was PBMCs. All receptors derive from a human donor in good health.

This clone has a handful of counts. The chain employs TRBV6-1 and TRBJ2-5, with D tentatively TRBD2 (6 bases). CDR1 and CDR2 (germline): MNHNS, SASEGT. This CDR3 has 15 amino acids. The ends were cut back, 4 bases at V and 4 bases at J, with 16 bases in the middle. CDR3 region: CASSGSGLGGETQYF. The CDR3 bases are TGTGCCAGCAGTGGGTCGGGACTCGGGGGAGAGACCCAGTACTTC.

The chain recombines TRBV5-1 with TRBJ1-2; no clear D. Germline CDR1 reads SGHRS; CDR2 reads YFSETQ. V lost 4 bases and J 5 bases, leaving 12 bases between the germline ends. This CDR3 contains 13 residues. The CDR3 here is CASSPDISYGYTF. Written as DNA, the CDR3 is TGCGCCAGCAGCCCCGACATAAGTTATGGCTACACCTTC.

The chain is built from TRBV19 and TRBJ2-5; the D gene is possibly TRBD2 (5 bases). The germline gives CDR1 LNHDA, CDR2 SQIVND (reference sequence). Trimming stripped 4 bases from V and 5 bases from J, with 23 bases between. This CDR3 is 17 amino acids long. CDR3 protein: CASSTYTRAAGVETQYF. CDR3 bases: TGTGCCAGTAGTACATATACAAGGGCCGCCGGGGTGGAGACCCAGTACTTC.

The CDR3 sequence: CASSLPGTGYTGELFF. The CDR3 bases are TGTGCCAGTAGCTTACCCGGGACAGGGTACACCGGGGAGCTGTTTTTT. The chain has TRBV19 and TRBJ2-2; 9 positions agree with TRBD1. Germline CDR1 and CDR2: LNHDA and SQIVND (reference sequence). This CDR3 is built from 16 residues. V dropped 6 bases and J dropped 3; count of bases not matched to a gene: 8.

The CDR3 nucleotides read TGTGCCAGCAGCTTGGAGCGGGCCACCTACGAGCAGTACTTC. Translated: CASSLERATYEQYF. V is TRBV7-2 and J is TRBJ2-7; the D gene is possibly TRBD2 (6 bases). Trimming pared 3 bases from V and 2 bases from J, leaving 11 bases between. This CDR3 spans 14 amino acids. Germline CDR1 and CDR2: SGHTA and FQGNSA.

The chain links TRBV2 to TRBJ2-3, with D uncertain. This CDR3 comprises 13 residues. V was shortened by 7 bases and J by 1 base, with 9 bases between the two germline ends. Per the germline V gene, CDR1 is SNHLY and CDR2 is FYNNEI. The CDR3 protein is CASTWARTDTQYF. The CDR3, as DNA: TGTGCCAGCACCTGGGCCCGCACAGATACGCAGTATTTT.

A single count supports this clone. This chain connects TRBV7-2 to TRBJ2-7, with TRBD1 matching over 7 bases. This CDR3 has 12 residues. Germline values: CDR1 SGHTA, CDR2 FQGNSA. The J segment lost 9 bases and the V segment lost 5 bases, leaving 7 bases of the junction unmatched. CDR3 sequence: CASSLRDSWQYF. CDR3 nucleotides: TGTGCCAGCAGCCTAAGGGACAGTTGGCAGTACTTC.

The V gene is TRBV7-9, the J gene TRBJ2-5, with D tentatively TRBD2 (6 bases). The ends were cut back, 1 base at V and 0 bases at J, with 9 bases in the middle. Germline V gene data show CDR1 as SEHNR and CDR2 as FQNEAQ (reference sequence). The CDR3 has 15 amino acids. This CDR3 is CASSLVGRYQETQYF. Written as DNA, the CDR3 is TGTGCCAGCAGCTTAGTTGGGAGGTACCAAGAGACCCAGTACTTC.

The table lists this clone with a count of one. The rearrangement joins TRBV5-6 to TRBJ1-2, with D hard to call. The CDR3 is 15 amino acids. Trimming removed 4 bases from V and 4 bases from J, with 17 bases in between. Germline V gene lookup returns CDR1 SGHDT and CDR2 YYEEEE. The CDR3 protein is CASSHPMRAFYGYTF. The CDR3 coding sequence is TGTGCCAGCAGCCACCCCATGAGGGCCTTCTATGGCTACACCTTC.

J is TRBJ2-1 and V is TRBV4-3, with 7 bases fitting TRBD2. This CDR3 is built from 14 residues. The ends lost 6 bases at V and 4 bases at J; junction bases unmatched: 6. Germline loops: CDR1 LGHNA, CDR2 YSLEER. The DNA for the CDR3 is TGCGCCAGCAGGCGGGAGCGAGAATACAATGAGCAGTTCTTC. Its translation is CASRREREYNEQFF.

The genes are TRBV7-2 and TRBJ2-1; the match to TRBD1 covers 8 bases. CDR3 length: 14 amino acids. With 11 bases clipped from V and 5 bases from J, the junction kept 11 bases outside the gene matches. Looked up from germline, CDR1 is SGHTA and CDR2 is FQGNSA. For the CDR3, the DNA is TGTGCCGACACCCCAGGGGGCGCCCACAATGAGCAGTTCTTC. Its protein product is CADTPGGAHNEQFF. Variable domain in full (rest from reference TRBV7-2 and TRBJ2-1): GAGVSQSPSNKVTEKGKDVELRCDPISGHTALYWYRQSLGQGLEFLIYFQGNSAPDKSGLPSDRFSAERTGGSVSTLTIQRTQQEDSAVYLCADTPGGAHNEQFFGPGTRLTVL.

The gene calls are TRBV13 and TRBJ2-7; the match to TRBD1 covers 9 bases. Germline V gives CDR1 PRHDT, CDR2 FYEKMQ (reference sequence). The CDR3 has 16 amino acids. V shed 2 bases, J shed 2 bases, and the junction held 7 bases outside the gene matches. CDR3 loop: CASSLQRDRETYEQYF. Written as DNA, the CDR3 is TGTGCCAGCAGCTTACAAAGGGACAGGGAGACCTACGAGCAGTACTTC.

The rearrangement uses TRBV19 and TRBJ1-1; 8 bases align to TRBD1. The germline V gene encodes CDR1 LNHDA and CDR2 SQIVND (reference sequence). The CDR3 loop spans 14 amino acids. Losses at the gene ends were 5 bases for V and 4 bases for J; bases not matched to a gene: 6. CDR3 in amino acids: CASSEQGAGTEAFF. In DNA form, the CDR3 reads TGTGCCAGTAGTGAGCAGGGGGCAGGCACTGAAGCTTTCTTT.

The rearrangement uses TRBV19 and TRBJ2-5; 9 bases are shared with TRBD2. The CDR3 is made up of 12 amino acids. Germline-derived CDR1 and CDR2 are LNHDA and SQIVND (reference sequence). The CDR3 DNA reads as TGTGGCTGTAGCGGGAGCGGCGAGACCCAGTACTTC. It codes for CGCSGSGETQYF.

This chain's CDR3 is CASSLQVNTEAFF. For the CDR3, the DNA is TGTGCCAGCAGTCTACAGGTGAACACTGAAGCTTTCTTT. The gene calls are TRBV2 and TRBJ1-1; D is possibly TRBD1 (5 bases). Germline V gene sequence: CDR1 SNHLY, CDR2 FYNNEI. V lost 5 bases, J lost 0 bases, and 7 bases lay in between. The CDR3 covers 13 residues.

The chain carries TRBV6-5 and TRBJ2-3; 8 bases line up with TRBD2. There are 16 residues in the CDR3. Germline V CDR1 and CDR2: MNHEY, SVGAGI. V trimming: 0 bases; J trimming: 3 bases; junction bases outside the gene matches: 5. CDR3 amino acids: CASSYSAGGGTDTQYF. The CDR3 DNA reads TGTGCCAGCAGTTACTCGGCAGGCGGGGGGACAGATACGCAGTATTTT.

V gene TRBV21-1 combines with J gene TRBJ2-1; TRBD2, the D gene given by the table, was not confirmed from the DNA. TRBV21-1 is recorded as a pseudogene. This CDR3 spans 12 amino acids. The CDR3 here is CASSKGPGEQFF. CDR3 in DNA: TGTGCCAGCAGCAAGGGTCCGGGGGAGCAGTTCTTC.

The CDR3 DNA reads as TGTGCCATCAGTGAGCTCCCAGGTCAAGGGGGTTCGAGCACAGATACGCAGTATTTT. Its translation: CAISELPGQGGSSTDTQYF. V gene TRBV10-3 combines with J gene TRBJ2-3; D is possibly TRBD1 (6 bases). With 2 bases removed from V and 0 bases from J, the gap between germline ends came to 21 bases. Germline CDR1 ENHRY, CDR2 SYGVKD. This CDR3 is built from 19 residues.

The genes are TRBV7-6 and TRBJ2-2; perhaps TRBD1 as D (6 bases). The ends were cut back, 3 bases at V and 1 base at J, with 6 bases in the middle. This CDR3 region has 14 residues. Germline lookup yields CDR1 SGHVS and CDR2 FNYEAQ. The CDR3 is CASSLGQNTGELFF. In DNA, the CDR3 is TGTGCCAGCAGCTTGGGACAGAACACCGGGGAGCTGTTTTTT.

V is TRBV23-1 and J is TRBJ2-1; D is perhaps TRBD2 (6 bases). TRBV23-1 is filed as an ORF, its function uncertain. Trimming cost V 4 bases and J 1 base, with 14 bases left between them. The CDR3 runs to 16 residues. The CDR3 sequence: CASSRLRLASYNEQFF. In DNA form, the CDR3 reads TGCGCCAGCAGTCGCCTACGGCTAGCGTCCTACAATGAGCAGTTCTTC.

The chain recombines TRBV4-1 with TRBJ1-5; D is unresolved. This CDR3 spans 15 amino acids. With 1 base removed from V and 4 bases from J, the gap between germline ends came to 11 bases. Germline lookup yields CDR1 MGHRA and CDR2 YSYEKL. The CDR3 sequence is CASSQVGGGNQPQHF. DNA of the CDR3: TGCGCCAGCAGCCAAGTAGGAGGTGGGAATCAGCCCCAGCATTTT.

The V call is TRBV7-5, the J call TRBJ2-6; the tabulated D call, TRBD1, remains unverified against the DNA. TRBV7-5 has pseudogene status. This CDR3 comprises 16 residues. The CDR3 here is CVRSPSQISGANVLTF. For the CDR3, the DNA is TGTGTCAGAAGCCCATCCCAGATCTCTGGGGCCAACGTCCTGACTTTC.

V and J are TRBV5-1 and TRBJ2-5; D not resolved. Gene TRBJ2-7 matches the end of the DNA better, so the J call may be wrong. This CDR3 spans 15 amino acids. Germline-derived CDR1 and CDR2 are SGHRS and YFSETQ. Here the CDR3 reads CASSLYGSSSYEQYF. The CDR3 DNA sequence: TGCGCCAGCAGCCTTTACGGGTCAAGCTCCTACGAGCAGTACTTC.